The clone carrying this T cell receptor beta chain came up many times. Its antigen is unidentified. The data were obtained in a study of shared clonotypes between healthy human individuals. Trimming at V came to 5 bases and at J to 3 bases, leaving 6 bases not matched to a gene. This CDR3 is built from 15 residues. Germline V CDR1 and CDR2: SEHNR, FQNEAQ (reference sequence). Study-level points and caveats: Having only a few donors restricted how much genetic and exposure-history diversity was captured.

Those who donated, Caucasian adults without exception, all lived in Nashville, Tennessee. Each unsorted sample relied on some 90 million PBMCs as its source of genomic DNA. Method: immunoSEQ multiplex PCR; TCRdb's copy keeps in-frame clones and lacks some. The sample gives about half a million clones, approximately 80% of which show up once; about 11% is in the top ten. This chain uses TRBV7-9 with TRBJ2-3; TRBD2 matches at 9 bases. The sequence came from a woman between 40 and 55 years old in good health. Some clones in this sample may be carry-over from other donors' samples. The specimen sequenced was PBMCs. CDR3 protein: CASSRLAAETDTQYF. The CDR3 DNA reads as TGTGCCAGCAGCCGACTAGCGGCTGAAACAGATACGCAGTATTTT.